Each of the 27 T cell receptor beta chains below was sequenced from the same sample in a study of blood T cell repertoires in COVID-19. Some clones are missing from TCRdb's copy, which holds only in-frame ones; the method was immunoSEQ multiplex PCR. The data hold 450,000 to 600,000 clones, with approximately 86% observed a single time. What was sequenced was PBMCs or T cells enriched from blood (not recorded which). Source of these receptors: a woman aged 18-30 years who had recovered from COVID-19.

This chain links TRBV30 with TRBJ1-2; 9 bases line up with TRBD1. This CDR3 contains 14 residues. Trimming took 4 bases from V and 8 from J; bases not matched to a gene: 11. Looked up from germline, CDR1 is GTSNPN and CDR2 is SVGIG (reference sequence). CDR3 loop: CAWTLGQGKRGYTF. CDR3 coding DNA: TGTGCCTGGACCCTCGGACAGGGGAAGAGGGGCTACACCTTC.

The rearrangement joins TRBV30 to TRBJ1-5, with 9 bases aligning to TRBD1. V trimming: 2 bases; J trimming: 2 bases; junction bases outside the gene matches: 16. The CDR3 is made up of 19 amino acids. Per the germline V gene, CDR1 is GTSNPN and CDR2 is SVGIG (reference sequence). The CDR3 region has the DNA TGTGCCTGGAGTTCCCGGGGACAGGGAGGAGGTTTCGGCAATCAGCCCCAGCATTTT. It encodes CAWSSRGQGGGFGNQPQHF.

The chain carries TRBV18 and TRBJ2-3; D not resolved. Looked up from germline, CDR1 is KGHSH and CDR2 is LQKENI. Trimming took 6 bases from V and 6 from J, leaving 7 bases between them. The CDR3 runs 11 residues. This CDR3 reads CASSGPDTQYF. For the CDR3, the DNA is TGTGCCAGCTCCGGTCCTGATACGCAGTATTTT.

This rearrangement joins TRBV4-2 to TRBJ2-7, with D uncertain. Between the trimmed V and J ends, which lost 1 base and 7 bases, there was a span of 8 bases. This CDR3 has 12 amino acids. The germline V gene encodes CDR1 LGHNA and CDR2 YNFKEQ. The CDR3 DNA sequence: TGTGCCAGCAGCCAAGGGATCGGGGAGCAGTACTTC. This translates into CASSQGIGEQYF.

The DNA for the CDR3 is TGTGCCAGCAGCTTACATGGGGCAGTCGAGACCAGTTACGAGCAGTACTTC. The encoded protein is CASSLHGAVETSYEQYF. V usage is TRBV13 and J usage is TRBJ2-7; D might be TRBD1 (5 bases). Germline CDR1 is PRHDT and CDR2 is FYEKMQ (reference sequence). The V and J ends lost 2 bases and 4 bases respectively, with 21 bases between them. The CDR3 is 17 residues long.

This clone was seen once. V and J are TRBV29-1 and TRBJ1-6; a weak D match, TRBD1 (6 bases). Trimming left V 5 bases short and J 7 bases short, with 15 bases between. The CDR3 spans 14 residues. The V gene's germline CDR1 is SQVTM and CDR2 ANQGSEA. The CDR3 is CSVRSGDKNSPLHF. The CDR3 DNA is TGCAGCGTTCGGTCAGGGGATAAAAATTCACCCCTCCACTTT.

This clone was counted a single time. CDR3 sequence (DNA): TGTGCCAGCAGGCCCTTTAGGGGGAGCAATCAGCCCCAGCATTTT. This encodes CASRPFRGSNQPQHF. This chain connects TRBV28 to TRBJ1-5, with a weak D call TRBD1 (6 bases). Trimming cost V 6 bases and J 1 base, with 13 bases left between them. This CDR3 spans 15 amino acids. Germline V gene data show CDR1 as MDHEN and CDR2 as SYDVKM. The full variable domain, in which reference TRBV28 and TRBJ1-5 provide the parts outside the CDR3, is DVKVTQSSRYLVKRTGEKVFLECVQDMDHENMFWYRQDPGLGLRLIYFSYDVKMKEKGDIPEGYSVSREKKERFSLILESASTNQTSMYLCASRPFRGSNQPQHFGDGTRLSIL.

The chain combines TRBV28 with TRBJ1-5; D not certain. This CDR3 is built from 15 residues. CDR1 and CDR2 (germline): MDHEN, SYDVKM. V was cut by 6 bases and J by 4 bases, with 16 bases left in between. The CDR3, as DNA: TGTGCCAGCAGCCTAGAGGGCTCTAGAAATCAGCCCCAGCATTTT. This sequence encodes CASSLEGSRNQPQHF.

This chain uses TRBV13 with TRBJ1-4, with D possibly matching TRBD1 (6 bases). V dropped 6 bases and J dropped 6 bases, with 14 bases sitting between them. Germline lookup yields CDR1 PRHDT and CDR2 FYEKMQ (reference sequence). The length of the CDR3 is 14 residues. The CDR3, as DNA: TGTGCCAGCAGAATAGGGGGTACGGATGAAAAACTGTTTTTT. This gives the protein CASRIGGTDEKLFF.

The sample holds one count of this clone. The rearrangement joins TRBV5-1 to TRBJ2-1, with 11 bases matching TRBD2. The germline V gene encodes CDR1 SGHRS and CDR2 YFSETQ. The CDR3 has 13 residues. J was trimmed by 8 bases and V by 3 bases; bases with no gene match: 1. CDR3 loop: CASSWGLADEQFF. The CDR3 DNA reads TGCGCCAGCAGCTGGGGACTAGCGGATGAGCAGTTCTTC. Using reference TRBV5-1 and TRBJ2-1 for the parts outside the CDR3, the full variable domain is KAGVTQTPRYLIKTRGQQVTLSCSPISGHRSVSWYQQTPGQGLQFLFEYFSETQRNKGNFPGRFSGRQFSNSRSEMNVSTLELGDSALYLCASSWGLADEQFFGPGTRLTVL.

V is TRBV19 and J is TRBJ1-1; 7 bases map to TRBD1. From germline, CDR1 is LNHDA and CDR2 SQIVND (reference sequence). The CDR3 runs 14 residues. V trimming: 8 bases; J trimming: 4 bases; junction bases outside the gene matches: 10. The DNA of the CDR3 is TGTGCCAGTCAAGTCAGGGGGGTAGGCACTGAAGCTTTCTTT. This encodes CASQVRGVGTEAFF.

CDR3 sequence: CASSPDLRDSATNEKLFF. The CDR3 coding sequence is TGTGCCAGCTCACCGGACCTAAGGGACAGTGCAACTAATGAAAAACTGTTTTTT. V gene TRBV18 combines with J gene TRBJ1-4; 7 bases agree with TRBD1. The trim removed 3 bases at V and 0 bases at J, leaving 10 bases unmatched. The CDR3 is made up of 18 amino acids. Germline CDR1 KGHSH, CDR2 LQKENI.

The V and J genes are TRBV9 and TRBJ1-6, with 9 bases lining up with TRBD1. This CDR3 has 15 amino acids. Losses at the gene ends were 3 bases for V and 5 bases for J; bases not matched to a gene: 3. From germline, CDR1 is SGDLS and CDR2 YYNGEE. The CDR3 protein is CASSGGQGNNSPLHF. CDR3 nucleotide sequence: TGTGCCAGCAGCGGAGGACAGGGGAATAATTCACCCCTCCACTTT.

The chain carries TRBV3-1 (or the pseudogene TRBV3-2) and TRBJ1-2; TRBD1 is a possible D gene (6 bases). CDR3 length: 16 residues. CDR1 is LGHDT, CDR2 YNNKEL, per germline (reference sequence). V lost 1 base, J lost 4 bases, and 16 bases lay in between. The CDR3 DNA reads TGTGCCAGCAGCCAAGCGCAGACAGGTTTTCTCTATGGCTACACCTTC. It translates to CASSQAQTGFLYGYTF.

This chain connects TRBV4-1 to TRBJ2-5; 10 bases are a match to TRBD2. The CDR3 is made up of 17 amino acids. CDR1 MGHRA and CDR2 YSYEKL come from the germline V gene. The trim removed 4 bases at V and 5 bases at J, leaving 13 bases unmatched. As DNA, the CDR3 is TGCGCCAGCAGCCTAAGACTAGCGGGCTTCCAGGGGGAGACCCAGTACTTC. Amino acid sequence: CASSLRLAGFQGETQYF.

V gene TRBV7-9 combines with J gene TRBJ1-5; TRBD1 matches at 11 bases. Germline CDR1 SEHNR, CDR2 FQNEAQ (reference sequence). Losses at the gene ends were 0 bases for V and 7 bases for J; bases not matched to a gene: 8. The CDR3 is 17 amino acids. The CDR3 region is CASSLALGQGVDQPQHF. The CDR3 coding sequence is TGTGCCAGCAGCTTAGCTCTGGGACAGGGGGTCGACCAGCCCCAGCATTTT.

The chain is built from TRBV5-4 and TRBJ2-7; tentatively, D is TRBD1 (6 bases). Trimming cost V 5 bases and J 2 bases, with 17 bases left between them. Germline assignment: CDR1 SGHNT and CDR2 YYREEE (reference sequence). CDR3 length: 15 residues. The CDR3 DNA is TGTGCCAGCAGTTCAGGGGCCAGAGGTCCCTACGAGCAGTACTTC. The encoded protein is CASSSGARGPYEQYF.

The chain recombines TRBV5-1 with TRBJ2-2; possible D gene TRBD2, 6 bases. Looked up from germline, CDR1 is SGHRS and CDR2 is YFSETQ. Trimming stripped 2 bases from V and 4 bases from J, with 9 bases between. The CDR3 runs to 14 residues. CDR3 protein: CASSFNGGTGELFF. The CDR3 DNA reads as TGCGCCAGCAGCTTCAACGGGGGCACCGGGGAGCTGTTTTTT.

The J gene is TRBJ1-4, the V gene TRBV30; D might be TRBD1 (5 bases). Germline V CDR1 and CDR2: GTSNPN, SVGIG (reference sequence). Trimming removed 8 bases from V and 8 bases from J, with 18 bases in between. The CDR3 sequence is 13 residues long. CDR3 DNA sequence: TGTGCCGGATCTTCGGGCGGGGGGGAAAAACTGTTTTTT. Its protein is CAGSSGGGEKLFF.

The J gene is TRBJ2-7, the V gene TRBV7-2; 9 positions agree with TRBD1. Germline CDR1 and CDR2: SGHTA and FQGNSA. This CDR3 spans 15 amino acids. J gave up 2 bases and V 5 bases, and 7 bases lay outside the gene matches. CDR3 in amino acids: CASSLDRGAPYEQYF. CDR3 DNA sequence: TGTGCCAGCAGCCTGGACAGGGGAGCCCCCTACGAGCAGTACTTC.

The rearrangement links TRBV30 to TRBJ1-1, with 8 positions matching TRBD1. The CDR3 spans 13 residues. Germline V CDR1 and CDR2: GTSNPN, SVGIG (reference sequence). With 3 bases clipped from V and 7 bases from J, the junction kept 7 bases outside the gene matches. The CDR3 bases are TGTGCCTGGAGCGTTGGACAGGGCAGTGAAGCTTTCTTT. It specifies CAWSVGQGSEAFF.

The rearrangement joins TRBV3-1 (or the pseudogene TRBV3-2) to TRBJ2-7; 9 bases are a match to TRBD2. Trimming cost V 1 base and J 2 bases; bases outside gene matches: 12. The CDR3 loop spans 18 amino acids. Looked up from germline, CDR1 is LGHDT and CDR2 is YNNKEL (reference sequence). CDR3 amino acids: CASSQVIRIAGDPYEQYF. The CDR3 DNA is TGTGCCAGCAGCCAAGTAATCAGGATAGCGGGGGATCCCTACGAGCAGTACTTC.

The V gene is TRBV9, the J gene TRBJ1-6, with D perhaps TRBD1 (6 bases). Per germline, CDR1 SGDLS and CDR2 YYNGEE. V lost 4 bases and J 11 bases, leaving 19 bases between the germline ends. The CDR3 covers 15 residues. The CDR3 DNA reads as TGTGCCAGCAGCCCGATCACAGGGTTGGTTGCACCCCTCCACTTT. It specifies CASSPITGLVAPLHF.

The genes are TRBV5-1 and TRBJ1-1, with no clear D. Between the trimmed V and J ends, which lost 2 bases and 8 bases, there was a span of 19 bases. Germline lookup yields CDR1 SGHRS and CDR2 YFSETQ. The CDR3 runs 15 residues. The CDR3 DNA reads TGCGCCAGCAGCTTAACCGGGAACGAGGCCGTAGAAGCTTTCTTT. Translated, it gives CASSLTGNEAVEAFF.

This clone showed up just once. The V call is TRBV5-1, the J call TRBJ1-3; D not certain. This CDR3 has 15 amino acids. Trimming cost V 2 bases and J 0 bases, with 9 bases left between them. Germline loops: CDR1 SGHRS, CDR2 YFSETQ. This chain's CDR3 is CASSFLGLSGNTIYF. The CDR3 region has the DNA TGCGCCAGCAGCTTCTTGGGCCTCTCTGGAAACACCATATATTTT.

The chain employs TRBV27 and TRBJ2-1; D gene unclear. The CDR3 consists of 16 residues. Trimming cost V 4 bases and J 0 bases, with 13 bases left between them. CDR1 is MNHEY and CDR2 is SMNVEV in the germline V gene (reference sequence). The CDR3 DNA follows: TGTGCCAGCAGTTCCCTCGAGTGGAGCTCCTACAATGAGCAGTTCTTC. Translation: CASSSLEWSSYNEQFF.

This clone appeared a single time. The genes are TRBV19 and TRBJ2-7, with 10 bases aligning to TRBD2. CDR1 and CDR2 from the germline V gene are LNHDA and SQIVND (reference sequence). V shed 6 bases and J 6 bases; nucleotides not matched to a gene: 8. The length of the CDR3 is 14 residues. For the CDR3, the DNA is TGTGCCAGTAGCCGGACTAGCGGCGTCGGCGAGCAGTACTTC. Amino acids: CASSRTSGVGEQYF.